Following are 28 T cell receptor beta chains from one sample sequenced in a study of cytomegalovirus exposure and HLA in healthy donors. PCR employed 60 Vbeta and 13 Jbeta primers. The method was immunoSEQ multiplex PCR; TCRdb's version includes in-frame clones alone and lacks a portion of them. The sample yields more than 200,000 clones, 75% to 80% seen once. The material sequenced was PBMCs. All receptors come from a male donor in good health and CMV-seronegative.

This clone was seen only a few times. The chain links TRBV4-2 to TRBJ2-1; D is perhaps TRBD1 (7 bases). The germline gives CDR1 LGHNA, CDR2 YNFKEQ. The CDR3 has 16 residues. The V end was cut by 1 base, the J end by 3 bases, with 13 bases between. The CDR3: CASSQAGRGDYNEQFF. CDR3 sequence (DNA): TGTGCCAGCAGCCAAGCTGGCAGGGGGGACTACAATGAGCAGTTCTTC.

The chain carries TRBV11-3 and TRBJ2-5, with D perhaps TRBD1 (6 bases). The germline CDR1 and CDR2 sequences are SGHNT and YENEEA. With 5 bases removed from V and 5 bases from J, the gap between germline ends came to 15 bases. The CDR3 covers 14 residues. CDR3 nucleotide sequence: TGTGCCAGCAGCGGGCCCTCAAGGGGGGAGACCCAGTACTTC. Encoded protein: CASSGPSRGETQYF.

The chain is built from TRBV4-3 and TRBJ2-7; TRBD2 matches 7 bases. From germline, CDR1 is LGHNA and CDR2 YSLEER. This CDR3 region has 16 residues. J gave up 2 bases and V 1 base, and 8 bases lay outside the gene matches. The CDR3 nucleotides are TGCGCCAGCAGCCAAGTGTCGACTAGCTTCCCCTACGAGCAGTACTTC. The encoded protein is CASSQVSTSFPYEQYF.

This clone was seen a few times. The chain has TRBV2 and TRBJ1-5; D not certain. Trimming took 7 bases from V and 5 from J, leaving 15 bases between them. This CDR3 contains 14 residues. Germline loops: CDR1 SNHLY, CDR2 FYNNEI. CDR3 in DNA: TGTGCCAGCACCCGAACTACTATCGATCAGCCCCAGCATTTT. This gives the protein CASTRTTIDQPQHF.

The CDR3 DNA reads TGCGCCAGCAGCATAACCATAGGGGAAACCGGGGAGCTGTTTTTT. It specifies CASSITIGETGELFF. The genes are TRBV5-1 and TRBJ2-2; a possible D gene is TRBD1 (5 bases). V dropped 4 bases and J dropped 5 bases, with 15 bases sitting between them. CDR1 SGHRS and CDR2 YFSETQ come from the germline V gene. CDR3 length: 15 amino acids.

The CDR3: CASSLETGPNTEAFF. As DNA, the CDR3 is TGTGCCAGCAGCTTAGAGACAGGACCGAACACTGAAGCTTTCTTT. The rearrangement links TRBV7-9 to TRBJ1-1; D might be TRBD1 (6 bases). CDR1 is SEHNR, CDR2 FQNEAQ, per germline (reference sequence). This CDR3 comprises 15 residues. Between the trimmed V and J ends, which lost 1 base and 1 base, there was a span of 10 bases.

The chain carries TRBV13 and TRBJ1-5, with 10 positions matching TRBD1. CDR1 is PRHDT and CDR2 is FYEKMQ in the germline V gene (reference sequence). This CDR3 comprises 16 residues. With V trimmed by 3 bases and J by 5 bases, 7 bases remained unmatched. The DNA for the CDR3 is TGTGCCAGCAGCTTTGGACAGGGGGTGAACGATCAGCCCCAGCATTTT. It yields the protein CASSFGQGVNDQPQHF. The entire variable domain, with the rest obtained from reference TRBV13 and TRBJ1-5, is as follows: AAGVIQSPRHLIKEKRETATLKCYPIPRHDTVYWYQQGPGQDPQFLISFYEKMQSDKGSIPDRFSAQQFSDYHSELNMSSLELGDSALYFCASSFGQGVNDQPQHFGDGTRLSIL.

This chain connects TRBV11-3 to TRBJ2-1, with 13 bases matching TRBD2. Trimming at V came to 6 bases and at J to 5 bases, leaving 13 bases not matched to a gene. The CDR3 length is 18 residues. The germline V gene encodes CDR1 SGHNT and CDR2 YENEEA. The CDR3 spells CASSLLAGGPWGHNEQFF. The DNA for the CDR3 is TGTGCCAGCAGTTTACTAGCGGGAGGGCCGTGGGGGCACAATGAGCAGTTCTTC.

The CDR3 region has the DNA TGTGCTAGTGCAAGACAGGGAAGCAATCAGCCCCAGCATTTT. Translation gives CASARQGSNQPQHF. The chain employs TRBV12-5 and TRBJ1-5; TRBD1 matches at 7 bases. Germline values: CDR1 LGHNT, CDR2 FRNRAP. The CDR3 contains 14 residues. The V segment lost 7 bases and the J segment 1 base; nucleotides outside the gene matches: 4.

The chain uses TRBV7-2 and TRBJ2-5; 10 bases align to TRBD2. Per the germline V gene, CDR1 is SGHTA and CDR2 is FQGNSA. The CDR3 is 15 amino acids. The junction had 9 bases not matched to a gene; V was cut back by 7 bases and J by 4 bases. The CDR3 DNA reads TGTGCCAGCATCCGGAGCGGGGGGGCCGCAGAGACCCAGTACTTC. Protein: CASIRSGGAAETQYF.

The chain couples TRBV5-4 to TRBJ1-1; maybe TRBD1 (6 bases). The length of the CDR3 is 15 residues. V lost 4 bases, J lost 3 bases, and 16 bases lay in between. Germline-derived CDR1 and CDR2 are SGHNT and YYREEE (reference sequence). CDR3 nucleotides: TGTGCCAGCAGCCCGGGCAGGGGAAGGGACACTGAAGCTTTCTTT. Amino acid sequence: CASSPGRGRDTEAFF.

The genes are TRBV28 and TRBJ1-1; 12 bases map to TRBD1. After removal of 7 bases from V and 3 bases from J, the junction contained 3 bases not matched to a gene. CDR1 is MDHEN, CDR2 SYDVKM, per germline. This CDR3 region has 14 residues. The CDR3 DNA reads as TGTGCCAGCAAAGGGACAGGGGGCCACACTGAAGCTTTCTTT. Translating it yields CASKGTGGHTEAFF.

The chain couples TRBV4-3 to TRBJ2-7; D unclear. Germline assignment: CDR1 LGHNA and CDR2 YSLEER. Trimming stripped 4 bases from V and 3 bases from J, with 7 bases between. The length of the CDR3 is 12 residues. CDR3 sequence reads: CASSLQDYEQYF. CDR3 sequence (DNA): TGCGCCAGCAGCCTTCAGGACTACGAGCAGTACTTC.

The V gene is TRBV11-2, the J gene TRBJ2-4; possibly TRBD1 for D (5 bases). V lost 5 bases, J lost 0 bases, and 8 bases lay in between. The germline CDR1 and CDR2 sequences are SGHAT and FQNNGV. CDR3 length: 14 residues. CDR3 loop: CASSADRAKNIQYF. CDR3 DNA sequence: TGTGCCAGCAGCGCCGACAGAGCCAAAAACATTCAGTACTTC. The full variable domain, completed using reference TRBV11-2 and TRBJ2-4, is EAGVAQSPRYKIIEKRQSVAFWCNPISGHATLYWYQQILGQGPKLLIQFQNNGVVDDSQLPKDRFSAERLKGVDSTLKIQPAKLEDSAVYLCASSADRAKNIQYFGAGTRLSVL.

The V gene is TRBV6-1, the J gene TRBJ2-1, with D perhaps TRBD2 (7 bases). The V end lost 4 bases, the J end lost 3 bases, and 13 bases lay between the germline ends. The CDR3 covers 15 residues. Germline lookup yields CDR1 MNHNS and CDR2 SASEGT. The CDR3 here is CASSVKGGVYNEQFF. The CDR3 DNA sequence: TGTGCCAGCAGTGTTAAGGGGGGGGTCTACAATGAGCAGTTCTTC.

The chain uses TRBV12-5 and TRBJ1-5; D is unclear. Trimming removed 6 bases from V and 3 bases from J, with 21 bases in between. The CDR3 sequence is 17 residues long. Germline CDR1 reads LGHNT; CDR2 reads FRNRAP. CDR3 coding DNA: TGTGCTAGTGGCCTGAGGCGGCACCAACCTTTCAATCAGCCCCAGCATTTT. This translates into CASGLRRHQPFNQPQHF.

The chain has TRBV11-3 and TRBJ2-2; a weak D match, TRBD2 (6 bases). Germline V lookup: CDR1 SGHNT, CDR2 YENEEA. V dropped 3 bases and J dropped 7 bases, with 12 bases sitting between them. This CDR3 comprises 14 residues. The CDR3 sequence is CASSLGGAGGELFF. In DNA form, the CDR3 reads TGTGCCAGCAGCTTGGGGGGAGCGGGCGGGGAGCTGTTTTTT.

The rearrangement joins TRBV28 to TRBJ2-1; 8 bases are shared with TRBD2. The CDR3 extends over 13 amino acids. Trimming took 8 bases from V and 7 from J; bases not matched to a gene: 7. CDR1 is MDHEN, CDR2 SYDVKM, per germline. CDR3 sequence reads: CASLGGATNEQFF. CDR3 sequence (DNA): TGTGCCAGCCTCGGGGGGGCCACGAATGAGCAGTTCTTC. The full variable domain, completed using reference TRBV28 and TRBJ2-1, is DVKVTQSSRYLVKRTGEKVFLECVQDMDHENMFWYRQDPGLGLRLIYFSYDVKMKEKGDIPEGYSVSREKKERFSLILESASTNQTSMYLCASLGGATNEQFFGPGTRLTVL.

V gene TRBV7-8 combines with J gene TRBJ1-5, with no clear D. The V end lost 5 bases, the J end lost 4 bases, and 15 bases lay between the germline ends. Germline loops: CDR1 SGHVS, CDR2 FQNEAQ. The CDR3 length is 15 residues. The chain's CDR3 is CASSLLRGLNQPQHF. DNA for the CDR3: TGTGCCAGCAGCCTTCTCCGCGGCTTAAATCAGCCCCAGCATTTT.

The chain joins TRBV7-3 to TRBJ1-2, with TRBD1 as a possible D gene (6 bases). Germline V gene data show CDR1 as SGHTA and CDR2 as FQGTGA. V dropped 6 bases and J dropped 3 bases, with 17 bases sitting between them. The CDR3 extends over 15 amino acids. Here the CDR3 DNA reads TGTGCCAGCAGTCCAAACCCGGGGGGCGACTATGGCTACACCTTC. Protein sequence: CASSPNPGGDYGYTF. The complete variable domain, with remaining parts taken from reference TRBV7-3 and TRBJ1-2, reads GAGVSQTPSNKVTEKGKYVELRCDPISGHTALYWYRQSLGQGPEFLIYFQGTGAADDSGLPNDRFFAVRPEGSVSTLKIQRTERGDSAVYLCASSPNPGGDYGYTFGSGTRLTVV.

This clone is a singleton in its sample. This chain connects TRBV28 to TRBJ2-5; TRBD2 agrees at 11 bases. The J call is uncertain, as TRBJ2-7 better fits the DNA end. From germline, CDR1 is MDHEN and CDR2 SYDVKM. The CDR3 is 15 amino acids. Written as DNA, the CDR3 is TGTGCCAGCAGTTTACCCTTAGCGGGAGGGTACGAGCAGTACTTC. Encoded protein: CASSLPLAGGYEQYF.

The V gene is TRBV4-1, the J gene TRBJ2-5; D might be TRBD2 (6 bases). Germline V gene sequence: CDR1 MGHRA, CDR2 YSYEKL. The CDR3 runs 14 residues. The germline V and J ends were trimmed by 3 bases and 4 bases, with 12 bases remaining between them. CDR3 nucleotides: TGCGCCAGCAGCCATAGCCAGGGAGGAGAGACCCAGTACTTC. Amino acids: CASSHSQGGETQYF.

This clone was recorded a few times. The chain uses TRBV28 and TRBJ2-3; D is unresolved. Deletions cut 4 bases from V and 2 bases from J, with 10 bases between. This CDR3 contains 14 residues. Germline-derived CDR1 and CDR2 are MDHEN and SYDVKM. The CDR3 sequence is CASSSWQSTDTQYF. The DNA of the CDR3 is TGTGCCAGCAGTTCCTGGCAGTCCACAGATACGCAGTATTTT. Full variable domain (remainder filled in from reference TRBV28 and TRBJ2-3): DVKVTQSSRYLVKRTGEKVFLECVQDMDHENMFWYRQDPGLGLRLIYFSYDVKMKEKGDIPEGYSVSREKKERFSLILESASTNQTSMYLCASSSWQSTDTQYFGPGTRLTVL.

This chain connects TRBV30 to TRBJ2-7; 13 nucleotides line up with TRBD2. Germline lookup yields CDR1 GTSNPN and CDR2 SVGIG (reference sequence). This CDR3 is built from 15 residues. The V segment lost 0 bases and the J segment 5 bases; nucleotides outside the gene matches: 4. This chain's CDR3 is CAWSVQTSGGNEQYF. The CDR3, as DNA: TGTGCCTGGAGTGTGCAGACTAGCGGGGGGAACGAGCAGTACTTC.

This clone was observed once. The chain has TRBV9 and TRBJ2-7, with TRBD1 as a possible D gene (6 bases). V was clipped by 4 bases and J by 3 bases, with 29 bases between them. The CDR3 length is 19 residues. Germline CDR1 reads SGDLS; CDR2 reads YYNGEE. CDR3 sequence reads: CASSPREGVGEATIYEQYF. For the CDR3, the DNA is TGTGCCAGCAGCCCTCGAGAGGGGGTAGGGGAAGCGACCATCTACGAGCAGTACTTC.

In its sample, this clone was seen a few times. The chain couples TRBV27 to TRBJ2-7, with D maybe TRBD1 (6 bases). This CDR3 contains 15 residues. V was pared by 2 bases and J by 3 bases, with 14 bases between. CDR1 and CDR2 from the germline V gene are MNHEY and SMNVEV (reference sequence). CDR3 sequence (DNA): TGTGCCAGCAGTTTAGACGGGATGGACAGCTACGAGCAGTACTTC. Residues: CASSLDGMDSYEQYF.

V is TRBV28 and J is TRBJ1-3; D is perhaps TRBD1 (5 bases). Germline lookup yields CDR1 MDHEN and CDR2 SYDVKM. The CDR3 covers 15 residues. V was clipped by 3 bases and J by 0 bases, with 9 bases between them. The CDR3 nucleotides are TGTGCCAGCAGTTTTGGGGGGATCTCTGGAAACACCATATATTTT. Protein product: CASSFGGISGNTIYF.

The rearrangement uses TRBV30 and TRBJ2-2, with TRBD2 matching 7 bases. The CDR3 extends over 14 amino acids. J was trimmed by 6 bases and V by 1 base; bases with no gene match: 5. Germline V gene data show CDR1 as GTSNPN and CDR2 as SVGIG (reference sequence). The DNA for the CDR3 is TGTGCCTGGAGTGGGATAGCGGGTGCCGGGGAGCTGTTTTTT. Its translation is CAWSGIAGAGELFF.